The rows below give T cell receptor beta chains drawn from one sample of a study of siplizumab effects on memory and regulatory T cells. The assay was immunoSEQ multiplex PCR, and TCRdb's table has in-frame clones only and misses some. The repertoire holds more than 85,000 clones, with 94% as singletons. Sequenced sample: Tregs sorted from blood. The origin of the receptors is a human donor in good health. Each CDR3 is given with its conserved first and last residue. The D gene is left open where the match is weak. Not all rows give a size; the values are once, few, many and, for expanded clones, a class.

-,TRBV27,-,TRBJ2-7,CASSLVGWGHTPYEQYF,TGTGCCAGCAGTTTAGTAGGTTGGGGACATACACCCTACGAGCAGTACTTC
-,TRBV10-2,once,TRBJ2-7,CASSDRGPYEQYF,TGCGCCAGCAGTGACAGGGGTCCCTACGAGCAGTACTTC
-,TRBV6-5,once,TRBJ1-1,CASSYSRTLKGTEAFF,TGTGCCAGCAGTTACTCTAGGACACTGAAAGGGACTGAAGCTTTCTTT
-,TRBV18,-,TRBJ2-2,CASSPQLMTGLLDRELFF,TGTGCCAGCTCACCACAGCTTATGACGGGACTCTTGGACCGGGAGCTGTTTTTT
-,TRBV27,-,TRBJ2-1,CASSLFSGSSYNEQFF,TGTGCCAGCAGTTTATTCTCCGGGAGCTCCTACAATGAGCAGTTCTTC
TRBD2,TRBV10-3,-,TRBJ2-2,CAISGLAGDTGELFF,TGTGCCATCAGTGGGTTAGCGGGAGACACCGGGGAGCTGTTTTTT
TRBD2,TRBV5-1,-,TRBJ2-2,CASSLGVGGRAKSTGELFF,TGCGCCAGCAGCTTGGGGGTTGGCGGGAGAGCCAAGAGCACCGGGGAGCTGTTTTTT
-,TRBV10-3,once,TRBJ2-7,CAISESGRAKQYF,TGTGCCATCAGTGAGAGTGGTCGGGCTAAGCAGTACTTC
-,TRBV9,-,TRBJ1-2,CASSRTPNYGYTF,TGTGCCAGCAGCCGAACACCTAACTATGGCTACACCTTC
TRBD2,TRBV27,-,TRBJ2-7,CASSLNGRSYEQYF,TGTGCCAGCAGTTTAAACGGGAGGTCCTACGAGCAGTACTTC
-,TRBV20-1,-,TRBJ2-7,CSAKENRRQYF,TGCAGTGCTAAAGAAAACAGGAGGCAGTACTTC
-,TRBV10-2,-,TRBJ2-7,CASTGPQSHEQYF,TGCGCCAGCACGGGCCCCCAGTCCCACGAGCAGTACTTC
-,TRBV29-1,-,TRBJ1-2,CSVWDTNYGYTF,TGCAGCGTTTGGGACACCAACTATGGCTACACCTTC
-,TRBV7-6,-,TRBJ1-2,CASSLNGYGYTF,TGTGCCAGCAGCTTGAACGGGTATGGCTACACCTTC
-,TRBV7-6,-,TRBJ2-7,CASSVGPRGREQYF,TGTGCCAGCAGCGTGGGACCTCGGGGACGCGAGCAGTACTTC
-,TRBV6-1,-,TRBJ1-2,CASSVQGYGYTF,TGTGCCAGCAGCGTACAGGGATATGGCTACACCTTC
-,TRBV7-2,-,TRBJ1-1,CASSLVRWSEAFF,TGTGCCAGCAGCTTAGTACGGTGGTCTGAAGCTTTCTTT
TRBD1,TRBV28,-,TRBJ1-5,CASSTDRADQPQHF,TGTGCCAGCAGCACCGACAGGGCGGATCAGCCCCAGCATTTT
TRBD2,TRBV9,-,TRBJ2-5,CASSAGRGETQYF,TGTGCCAGCAGCGCCGGGAGGGGGGAGACCCAGTACTTC
TRBD2,TRBV12-5,-,TRBJ2-1,CASGPSGSDYNEQFF,TGTGCTAGTGGACCGAGCGGGAGTGACTACAATGAGCAGTTCTTC
-,TRBV28,-,TRBJ2-5,CASSFQGLRLETQYF,TGTGCCAGCAGTTTTCAGGGACTGCGACTAGAGACCCAGTACTTC
-,TRBV29-1,-,TRBJ1-1,CSVRQERTGEAFF,TGCAGCGTTCGGCAGGAACGGACGGGTGAAGCTTTCTTT
TRBD1,TRBV5-1,-,TRBJ1-2,CASKVNQGEAYGYTF,TGCGCCAGCAAGGTCAATCAGGGGGAGGCCTATGGCTACACCTTC
-,TRBV7-9,-,TRBJ1-4,CASSLAGTVDEKLFF,TGTGCCAGCAGCTTAGCCGGGACGGTGGATGAAAAACTGTTTTTT
-,TRBV11-2,-,TRBJ2-3,CASTLAFTDTQYF,TGTGCCAGCACCCTAGCGTTTACAGATACGCAGTATTTT
-,TRBV5-1,-,TRBJ1-1,CASRIGGLGDTEAFF,TGCGCCAGCAGGATCGGGGGGCTTGGGGACACTGAAGCTTTCTTT
-,TRBV27,-,TRBJ2-3,CAVNPPLKGDTQYF,TGTGCCGTCAACCCACCCTTAAAGGGGGATACGCAGTATTTT
-,TRBV15,-,TRBJ1-2,CATSRDLNGYTF,TGTGCCACCAGCAGAGATCTCAATGGCTACACCTTC
-,TRBV6-1,-,TRBJ2-3,CASIGDTQYF,TGTGCCAGCATAGGAGATACGCAGTATTTT
TRBD1,TRBV2,-,TRBJ2-7,CASNPQGAFYEQYF,TGTGCCAGCAACCCTCAGGGGGCGTTCTACGAGCAGTACTTC
-,TRBV9,once,TRBJ2-7,CASSRGDVFLYEQYF,TGTGCCAGCAGCCGCGGGGACGTTTTTCTTTACGAGCAGTACTTT
-,TRBV27,-,TRBJ1-6,CASSTRAVNSPLHF,TGTGCCAGCAGCACCCGGGCCGTTAATTCACCCCTCCACTTT
-,TRBV30,-,TRBJ2-3,CAWSVNSRADTQYF,TGTGCCTGGAGTGTCAATAGTCGGGCAGATACGCAGTATTTT
-,TRBV13,-,TRBJ1-5,CASSLAPGSNQPQHF,TGTGCCAGCAGCTTAGCCCCAGGGAGCAATCAGCCCCAGCATTTT
-,TRBV5-4,-,TRBJ1-1,CASSLFRGAEAFF,TGTGCCAGCAGCTTGTTTAGAGGGGCTGAAGCTTTCTTT
-,TRBV5-6,-,TRBJ1-2,CASSLGRVSYGYTF,TGTGCCAGCAGCTTGGGCAGGGTCAGTTATGGCTACACCTTC
-,TRBV6-5,once,TRBJ2-2,CASTKRLPTGELFF,TGTGCCAGCACCAAGAGACTACCGACCGGGGAGCTGTTTTTT
-,TRBV7-9,-,TRBJ2-1,CASGGEQFF,TGTGCCAGCGGGGGGGAGCAGTTCTTC
-,TRBV18,-,TRBJ1-2,CASSPPGKRDYGYTF,TGTGCCAGCTCACCACCGGGGAAGAGGGACTATGGCTACACCTTC
-,TRBV2,-,TRBJ1-5,CASNWQGNQPQHF,TGTGCCAGCAATTGGCAGGGCAATCAGCCCCAGCATTTT
-,TRBV11-1,-,TRBJ1-2,CASSLGPEIYGYTF,TGTGCCAGCAGCTTGGGTCCTGAAATTTATGGCTACACCTTC
TRBD2,TRBV28,-,TRBJ2-5,CASSNLAGGLRGETQYF,TGTGCCAGCAGCAACCTAGCGGGAGGGTTGCGGGGTGAGACCCAGTACTTC
-,TRBV7-9,-,TRBJ2-1,CASSLGLGKAGVYNEQFF,TGTGCCAGCAGCTTAGGGCTTGGGAAAGCCGGTGTCTACAATGAGCAGTTCTTC
-,TRBV19,-,TRBJ2-1,CASSPPAVESSYNEQFF,TGTGCCAGTAGTCCCCCGGCGGTGGAGAGCTCCTACAATGAGCAGTTCTTC
TRBD2,TRBV7-9,-,TRBJ2-3,CASSLGGSGTDTQYF,TGTGCCAGCAGCTTAGGCGGGAGCGGCACAGATACGCAGTATTTT
TRBD1,TRBV27,-,TRBJ1-2,CASSTGQGRWDGYTF,TGTGCCAGCAGCACCGGACAGGGCCGATGGGATGGCTACACCTTC